Here is one T cell receptor (beta chain) with its context. The data belong to a study of control samples from healthy donors and cancer patients. Germline V lookup: CDR1 MNHEY, CDR2 SVGEGT. The CDR3 runs 14 residues. J gave up 6 bases and V 5 bases, and 7 bases lay outside the gene matches. Here immunoSEQ multiplex PCR was the method, and the copy in TCRdb shows in-frame clones only, minus some. This table holds under 150,000 clones, 88% found once. The TCR comes from a woman in her 70s in good health. The sequencing input was blood. The chain carries TRBV6-2 or TRBV6-3 and TRBJ2-1; 7 positions agree with TRBD1. The CDR3 DNA reads TGTGCCAGCAGTCGCTCGGGACAGTTCAATGAGCAGTTCTTC. Translation: CASSRSGQFNEQFF.